Listed below are T cell receptor beta chains from one sample, sequenced in a study of early T cells in non-severe SARS-CoV-2 infection. Using its own MiXCR run on the 5' RACE reads, TCRdb lists one record per CDR3 protein. The sample holds over 50,000 distinct CDR3 sequences; approximately 8% are singletons and the top ten take 4% to 5.5%. The specimen sequenced was whole blood. The source of these receptors is an adult who was a healthcare worker with PCR-confirmed SARS-CoV-2 infection or an uninfected control (not recorded which). Both conserved end residues are part of each CDR3. Each record gives: J gene, V gene, clone size, D gene, CDR3 protein, CDR3 DNA. The D gene is left open where the match is weak. Size is omitted from some rows. Given values are once, few, many or a class for expanded clones.

TRBJ2-3	TRBV6-5	-	TRBD1	CASSYSLQGAIDTQYF	TGTGCCAGCAGTTACTCCCTCCAGGGGGCAATAGATACGCAGTATTTT
TRBJ2-1	TRBV7-2	-	TRBD2	CASSVTSGENEQFF	TGTGCCAGCAGCGTTACTAGCGGGGAAAATGAGCAGTTCTTC
TRBJ2-1	TRBV4-1	few	-	CASSQEYGYEQFF	TGCGCCAGCAGCCAAGAGTACGGGTATGAGCAGTTCTTC
TRBJ2-1	TRBV20-1	few	TRBD1	CSAIDRGLKDEQFF	TGCAGTGCCATAGACAGGGGGCTAAAAGATGAGCAGTTCTTC
TRBJ2-1	TRBV5-4	-	TRBD2	CASSLETSGRANEQFF	TGTGCCAGCAGCTTGGAAACTAGCGGGAGGGCCAATGAGCAGTTCTTC
TRBJ1-4	TRBV11-2	many	-	CASSYGPGVFF	TGTGCCAGCAGTTACGGCCCGGGAGTGTTTTTT
TRBJ2-1	TRBV5-6	many	-	CASSLWFSSSYNEQFF	TGTGCCAGCAGCTTGTGGTTCTCTAGCTCCTACAATGAGCAGTTCTTC
TRBJ1-1	TRBV5-1	many	-	CASRSGNTEAFF	TGCGCCAGCAGGTCCGGGAACACTGAAGCTTTCTTT
TRBJ2-3	TRBV10-3	-	-	CAISVSDTQYF	TGTGCCATCAGTGTATCCGATACGCAGTATTTT
TRBJ1-5	TRBV10-3	few	-	CAISDGHDDQPQHF	TGTGCCATCAGTGACGGTCATGACGATCAGCCCCAGCATTTT
TRBJ1-2	TRBV29-1	many	-	CSVEEDEGIYGYTF	TGCAGCGTTGAAGAAGACGAGGGAATCTATGGCTACACCTTC
TRBJ2-3	TRBV5-5	many	TRBD2	CASSLAPAGRVADTQYF	TGTGCCAGCAGCTTGGCCCCGGCAGGGAGGGTTGCAGATACGCAGTATTTT
TRBJ1-3	TRBV7-9	many	TRBD1	CASSPETDRRDTIYF	TGTGCCAGCAGCCCGGAAACGGACAGGCGAGACACCATATATTTT
TRBJ2-4	TRBV7-8	-	-	CASSLSQVGNIQYF	TGTGCCAGCAGCTTAAGCCAAGTTGGAAACATTCAGTACTTC
TRBJ1-2	TRBV7-9	-	-	CASSLQGEYGYTF	TGTGCCAGCAGCTTACAGGGCGAATATGGCTACACCTTC
TRBJ2-1	TRBV28	-	-	CASSTTSGSSYNEQFF	TGTGCCAGCAGTACGACTAGTGGCTCCTCCTACAATGAGCAGTTCTTC
TRBJ2-2	TRBV5-1	-	-	CASSLPRNTGELFF	TGCGCCAGCAGCTTGCCACGGAACACCGGGGAGCTGTTTTTT
TRBJ2-1	TRBV9	many	-	CASSVDGEQFF	TGTGCCAGCAGCGTAGACGGGGAGCAGTTCTTC
TRBJ1-2	TRBV2	many	-	CASSGEANGYTF	TGTGCCAGCAGTGGAGAAGCCAATGGCTACACCTTC
TRBJ2-7	TRBV13	-	TRBD2	CASSRLLAGTTYEQYF	TGTGCCAGCAGCCGCCTCCTAGCGGGCACTACCTACGAGCAGTACTTC
TRBJ1-1	TRBV10-3	many	-	CAIKPGRSSEAFF	TGTGCCATCAAGCCGGGACGGAGCTCTGAAGCTTTCTTT
TRBJ2-2	TRBV24-1	many	TRBD2	CATSDLTSGNTGELFF	TGTGCCACCAGTGATTTGACTAGCGGGAACACCGGGGAGCTGTTTTTT
TRBJ2-1	TRBV20-1	-	-	CSARGLAISYNEQFF	TGCAGTGCTAGAGGGCTAGCGATTTCCTACAATGAGCAGTTCTTC
TRBJ2-2	TRBV29-1	many	-	CSVEGRDRTGELFF	TGCAGCGTTGAAGGCCGGGATAGGACCGGGGAGCTGTTTTTT
TRBJ2-3	TRBV20-1	many	-	CSARVGGRDTQYF	TGCAGTGCTAGGGTGGGGGGAAGAGATACGCAGTATTTT
TRBJ2-7	TRBV20-1	many	TRBD2	CSAVGRGYEQYF	TGCAGTGCCGTGGGGAGGGGCTACGAGCAGTACTTC
TRBJ2-1	TRBV11-2	-	TRBD2	CASSVGRSSYNEQFF	TGTGCCAGCAGCGTCGGGAGGAGCTCCTACAATGAGCAGTTCTTC
TRBJ2-2	TRBV12-5	-	-	CASGLGRGTGELFF	TGTGCTAGTGGTTTAGGACGGGGGACCGGGGAGCTGTTTTTT
TRBJ2-5	TRBV5-1	-	TRBD2	CASSPGLAKETQYF	TGCGCCAGCAGCCCCGGACTAGCTAAAGAGACCCAGTACTTC
TRBJ2-3	TRBV20-1	few	-	CSARDTRGGTDTQYF	TGCAGTGCTAGAGATACCCGGGGTGGGACAGATACGCAGTATTTT
TRBJ2-7	TRBV20-1	few	-	CSARDWANYEQYF	TGCAGTGCTAGAGACTGGGCGAACTACGAGCAGTACTTC
TRBJ1-1	TRBV11-2	few	-	CASSLSPPSYANTEAFF	TGTGCCAGCAGCTTATCACCGCCGAGCTACGCGAACACTGAAGCTTTCTTT
TRBJ1-3	TRBV4-1	-	-	CASSQTELSGNTIYF	TGCGCCAGCAGCCAGACAGAACTCTCTGGAAACACCATATATTTT
TRBJ1-1	TRBV5-1	few	-	CASSLSRGLTEAFF	TGCGCCAGCAGCTTGAGTCGGGGGCTGACTGAAGCTTTCTTT
TRBJ1-5	TRBV10-3	many	-	CAIRDSNQPQHF	TGTGCCATCAGGGATAGCAATCAGCCCCAGCATTTT
TRBJ2-7	TRBV18	few	-	CASSAGHLTAEQYF	TGTGCCAGCTCAGCGGGACATCTAACGGCCGAGCAGTACTTC
TRBJ2-2	TRBV7-2	-	-	CASSLTSTGGELFF	TGTGCCAGCAGCTTAACTAGCACGGGCGGGGAGCTGTTTTTT
TRBJ2-1	TRBV18	few	TRBD2	CASSPGGYNKQFF	TGTGCCAGCTCACCGGGAGGGTACAATAAGCAGTTCTTC
TRBJ2-7	TRBV12-3/TRBV12-4	many	-	CASSTVPREQYF	TGTGCCAGCAGCACGGTACCCCGCGAGCAGTACTTC
TRBJ2-1	TRBV28	-	TRBD2	CASSSPTSGTNNEQFF	TGTGCCAGCAGTTCTCCGACTAGCGGAACGAACAATGAGCAGTTCTTC
TRBJ2-5	TRBV29-1	many	TRBD2	CSVPSGRGETQYF	TGCAGCGTTCCTAGCGGGAGGGGAGAGACCCAGTACTTC
TRBJ2-2	TRBV11-2	many	-	CASSLVGAGELFF	TGTGCCAGCAGCTTAGTGGGAGCCGGGGAGCTGTTTTTT
TRBJ2-3	TRBV20-1	-	-	CSARDYTDTQYF	TGCAGTGCTAGAGACTACACAGATACGCAGTATTTT
TRBJ2-3	TRBV5-1	many	TRBD1	CASSSGQGTDTQYF	TGCGCCAGCAGCTCAGGACAGGGCACAGATACGCAGTATTTT
TRBJ2-1	TRBV24-1	-	-	CATSDGDGGLAVGEQFF	TGTGCCACCAGTGATGGAGATGGGGGCCTGGCGGTTGGGGAGCAGTTCTTC
TRBJ1-1	TRBV20-1	many	-	CSARRRGGITEAFF	TGCAGTGCTAGAAGGCGGGGCGGAATCACTGAAGCTTTCTTT
TRBJ2-3	TRBV7-9	many	-	CASSLYRVPAINTQYF	TGTGCCAGCAGCTTGTACAGGGTGCCGGCCATAAATACGCAGTATTTT